This TCR beta chain was sequenced for a study of blood T cells in healthy people across ages. A second PCR of roughly 6 to 12 cycles used a sample-barcoded 5' primer and a J-beta primer mix. TCRdb called the 5' RACE reads again in MiXCR, with one record for every CDR3 protein. The sample has roughly 2 million distinct CDR3 sequences; about 49% are singletons. Healthy Caucasians from Russia aged roughly 6 to 95 served as donors. Investigators took 9.5 to 10 milliliters of peripheral blood from every donor. Sequenced sample: blood. This receptor was taken from a woman in her thirties or forties in good health.

The chain's CDR3 is CASSFRQGAANEKLFF. CDR3 bases: TGTGCCAGCAGCTTCCGACAGGGGGCGGCTAATGAAAAACTGTTTTTT. The rearrangement joins TRBV7-2 to TRBJ1-4; 10 bases fit TRBD1. The junction had 4 bases not matched to a gene; V was cut back by 3 bases and J by 3 bases. The CDR3 has 16 residues. Germline V gene sequence: CDR1 SGHTA, CDR2 FQGNSA.